A single sample gave rise to the 11 T cell receptor beta chains below, sequenced in a study of T-cell memory formation after mild COVID-19. Using its own MiXCR run on the 5' RACE reads, TCRdb lists one record per CDR3 protein. The sample carries roughly 250,000 distinct CDR3 sequences, around 17% recorded once. Sequenced: PBMCs or a T cell subset sorted from them (not recorded which). The source is a man younger than 35 who had mild COVID-19 (a few samples of this study predate the infection). Cell type and time point are not known.

This clonotype appeared many times. This rearrangement joins TRBV6-2 or TRBV6-3 to TRBJ2-2; D call uncertain. V was trimmed by 8 bases and J by 6 bases, leaving 7 bases between them. The germline V gene encodes CDR1 MNHEY and CDR2 SVGEGT. There are 11 residues in the CDR3. CDR3 sequence: CASARAGELFF. In DNA form, the CDR3 reads TGTGCCAGCGCCCGGGCCGGGGAGCTGTTTTTT.

J is TRBJ1-1 and V is TRBV12-3 or TRBV12-4; no clear D. The ends were cut back, 2 bases at V and 0 bases at J, with 7 bases in the middle. CDR3 length: 14 amino acids. As DNA, the CDR3 is TGTGCCAGCAGTTTAAGGGTCTTGAACACTGAAGCTTTCTTT. Protein sequence: CASSLRVLNTEAFF.

The chain combines TRBV6-5 with TRBJ1-1; 9 nucleotides line up with TRBD1. Germline CDR1 MNHEY, CDR2 SVGAGI. This CDR3 comprises 15 residues. V shed 4 bases, J shed 4 bases, and the junction held 7 bases outside the gene matches. The CDR3 DNA follows: TGTGCCAGCAGTTCCTTTGACAGGGGGACCACTGAAGCTTTCTTT. This encodes CASSSFDRGTTEAFF.

The chain joins TRBV6-6 to TRBJ1-3; D remains ambiguous. V dropped 6 bases and J dropped 1 base, with 10 bases sitting between them. The CDR3 contains 14 residues. Germline lookup yields CDR1 MNHNY and CDR2 SVGAGI (reference sequence). CDR3 amino acids: CASSAAGSGNTIYF. The DNA of the CDR3 is TGTGCCAGCAGCGCCGCGGGGTCTGGAAACACCATATATTTT.

In this sample, this clonotype turned up a few times. The CDR3 loop is CASSHRAGETYEQYV. CDR3 bases: TGTGCCAGCAGCCATCGAGCAGGGGAAACCTACGAGCAGTACGTC. The V call is TRBV4-2, the J call TRBJ2-7; D is perhaps TRBD1 (6 bases). This CDR3 has 15 amino acids. Trimming removed 3 bases at V and 2 bases at J, with 14 bases between. CDR1 is LGHNA, CDR2 YNFKEQ, per germline.

The chain carries TRBV5-1 and TRBJ1-1; D possibly corresponds to TRBD1 (6 bases). The germline V gene encodes CDR1 SGHRS and CDR2 YFSETQ. This CDR3 is built from 15 residues. V was cut by 4 bases and J by 5 bases, with 18 bases left in between. The CDR3 DNA follows: TGCGCCAGCAGCCGGGAGGGGCAGGGGAGGACTGAAGCTTTCTTT. Translated, it gives CASSREGQGRTEAFF.

In this sample, this clonotype turned up many times. The chain links TRBV3-1 to TRBJ1-4; no clear D. Per germline, CDR1 LGHDT and CDR2 YNNKEL (reference sequence). V lost 4 bases and J lost 0, with 6 bases in between. The CDR3 length is 14 residues. This CDR3 is CASSRGATNEKLFF. In DNA, the CDR3 is TGTGCCAGCAGCCGAGGAGCAACTAATGAAAAACTGTTTTTT. Complete variable domain (other parts from reference TRBV3-1 and TRBJ1-4): DTAVSQTPKYLVTQMGNDKSIKCEQNLGHDTMYWYKQDSKKFLKIMFSYNNKELIINETVPNRFSPKSPDKAHLNLHINSLELGDSAVYFCASSRGATNEKLFFGSGTQLSVL.

This clonotype was recorded a few times. The chain recombines TRBV18 with TRBJ2-7; TRBD1 agrees at 12 bases. The CDR3 runs to 14 residues. V trimming: 0 bases; J trimming: 9 bases; junction bases outside the gene matches: 3. Germline CDR1 and CDR2: KGHSH and LQKENI. CDR3 DNA: TGTGCCAGCTCACCACCCGGGACAGGGGGCTGGCAGTACGTC. Its translation is CASSPPGTGGWQYV.

This clonotype was counted between two and nine times. This chain links TRBV7-3 with TRBJ1-3; TRBD1 might be the D (5 bases). The CDR3 runs 15 residues. Germline V gives CDR1 SGHTA, CDR2 FQGTGA. V was shortened by 1 base and J by 1 base, with 8 bases between the two germline ends. DNA of the CDR3: TGTGCCAGCAGCTTAATCGGGGGTTCTGGAAACACCATATATTTT. This codes for CASSLIGGSGNTIYF.

The rearrangement links TRBV5-1 to TRBJ2-3; D gene unclear. This CDR3 has 14 amino acids. Trimming left V 1 base short and J 1 base short, with 7 bases between. Germline CDR1 SGHRS, CDR2 YFSETQ. CDR3 residues: CASSLPPGTDTQYF. CDR3 sequence (DNA): TGCGCCAGCAGCTTGCCCCCAGGCACAGATACGCAGTATTTT.

This clonotype was detected a few times. The CDR3 nucleotides read TGTGCCAGCAGCAAACGGTTGGACCATAGCAATCAGCCCCAGCATTTT. It yields the protein CASSKRLDHSNQPQHF. The chain is built from TRBV21-1 and TRBJ1-5. TRBV21-1 is deemed a pseudogene. The length of the CDR3 is 16 residues.